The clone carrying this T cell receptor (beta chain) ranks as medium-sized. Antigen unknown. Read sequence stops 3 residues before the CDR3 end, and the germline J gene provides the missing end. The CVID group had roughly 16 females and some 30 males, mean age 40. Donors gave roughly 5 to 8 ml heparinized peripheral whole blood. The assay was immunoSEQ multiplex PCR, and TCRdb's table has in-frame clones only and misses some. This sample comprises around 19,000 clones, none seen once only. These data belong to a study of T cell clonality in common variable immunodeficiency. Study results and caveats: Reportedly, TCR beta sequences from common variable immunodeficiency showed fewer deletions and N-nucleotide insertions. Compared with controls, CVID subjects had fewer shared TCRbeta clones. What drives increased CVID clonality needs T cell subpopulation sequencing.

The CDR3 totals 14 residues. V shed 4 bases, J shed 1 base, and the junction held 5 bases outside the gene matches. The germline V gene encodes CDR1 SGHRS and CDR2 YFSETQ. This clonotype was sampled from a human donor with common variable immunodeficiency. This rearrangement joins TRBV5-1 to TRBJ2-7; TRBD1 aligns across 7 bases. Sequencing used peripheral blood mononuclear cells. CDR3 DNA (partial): TGCGCCAGCAGCCCCGGGACAGCTTCCTACGAG. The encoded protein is CASSPGTASYE. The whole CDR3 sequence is CASSPGTASYEQYF. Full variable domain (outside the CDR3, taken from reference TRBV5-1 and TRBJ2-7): KAGVTQTPRYLIKTRGQQVTLSCSPISGHRSVSWYQQTPGQGLQFLFEYFSETQRNKGNFPGRFSGRQFSNSRSEMNVSTLELGDSALYLCASSPGTASYEQYFGPGTRLTVT.